This T cell receptor beta chain was recovered during a study of T cell responses to AZD1222 COVID-19 vaccine. Study results and caveats: Recipients of two AZD1222 doses showed rising Spike-specific TCR breadth and depth. No repertoire was sampled before or during the peak T cell response, only after it. Females outnumbered males among donors, who were mostly white British; clonal diversity was possibly underestimated.

Whether given at about 4 or about 12 weeks, second doses were pooled. Data came from immunoSEQ multiplex PCR; TCRdb stores just in-frame clones and leaves some out. The data show approximately 100,000 clones, with roughly 86% seen just once and roughly 10% held by the top ten. In the case of this clone: What it recognizes is unknown.

CDR1 is MNHEY, CDR2 SVGEGT, per germline. The CDR3 is made up of 13 amino acids. V lost 7 bases, J lost 6 bases, and 15 bases lay in between. The chain links TRBV6-2 or TRBV6-3 to TRBJ1-1; D not resolved. The material was peripheral blood, obtained 28 days after the second AZD1222 dose. This receptor was obtained from an adult who received the AZD1222 COVID-19 vaccine. The CDR3 reads CASTYSVGPEAFF. In DNA form, the CDR3 reads TGTGCCAGCACCTACTCAGTAGGGCCTGAAGCTTTCTTT.